Listed below are T cell receptor beta chains from one sample, sequenced in a study of patients and donors after allogeneic stem cell transplantation. TCRdb reanalysed the RT-PCR reads using MiXCR and keeps one entry per CDR3 protein. The table includes 800,000 to 1,000,000 distinct CDR3 sequences, 18% detected once. Sequencing was carried out using blood, either unsorted or a sorted T cell fraction (not recorded which). These TCRs come from a human donor who was either an allogeneic HSCT recipient or a stem cell or donor lymphocyte infusion donor (not recorded which). It is not recorded whose cells these are; they may come from a transplant donor. Each CDR3 is given with its conserved first and last residue. D genes are given only for firm matches. Not every row has a clone size; where given, it reads once, few, many or a size class.

. TRBJ1-2 TRBV6-5 TRBD1 CASSYSAGGLLGYTF TGTGCCAGCAGTTACTCGGCAGGGGGATTACTTGGCTACACCTTC
many TRBJ2-5 TRBV29-1 TRBD2 CSVEGLAGGETQYF TGCAGCGTTGAAGGCCTAGCGGGGGGAGAGACCCAGTACTTC
. TRBJ1-3 TRBV6-1 TRBD1 CASSHRGSGNTIYF TGTGCCAGCAGTCACAGGGGTTCTGGAAACACCATATATTTT
. TRBJ2-7 TRBV30 . CAWNPPGTYEQYF TGTGCCTGGAACCCTCCGGGTACCTACGAGCAGTACTTC
. TRBJ2-1 TRBV29-1 TRBD1 CSVGQGAGEQFF TGCAGCGTGGGACAGGGGGCTGGTGAGCAGTTCTTC
. TRBJ2-3 TRBV4-3 TRBD1 CASSRLGQGVTDTQYF TGCGCCAGCAGCCGACTGGGACAGGGAGTCACAGATACGCAGTATTTT
few TRBJ2-7 TRBV20-1 . CGLYSSYEQYF TGCGGGTTGTATTCCTCTTACGAGCAGTACTTC
. TRBJ2-7 TRBV9 . CASSAIAEGANEQYF TGTGCCAGCAGCGCAATTGCGGAGGGGGCAAACGAGCAGTACTTC
many TRBJ2-1 TRBV19 TRBD2 CASTSLAENNEQFF TGTGCCAGTACCTCTCTAGCGGAAAATAATGAGCAGTTCTTC
few TRBJ2-2 TRBV24-1 . CATSDPPSPVRSELFF TGTGCCACCAGTGATCCCCCCTCCCCGGTCAGATCGGAGCTGTTTTTT
. TRBJ1-1 TRBV7-2 . CASSLAWQLNTEAFF TGTGCCAGCAGCTTAGCGTGGCAGTTGAACACTGAAGCTTTCTTT
. TRBJ2-4 TRBV15 . CATSRDLGIGNIQYF TGTGCCACCAGCAGAGATCTGGGGATCGGAAACATTCAGTACTTC
. TRBJ2-2 TRBV11-2 . CASSLVAQGWTGELFF TGTGCCAGCAGCTTAGTCGCCCAGGGATGGACCGGGGAGCTGTTTTTT
. TRBJ2-3 TRBV7-9 . CASSLASGATADTQYF TGTGCCAGCAGCTTAGCGTCTGGGGCTACGGCAGATACGCAGTATTTT
. TRBJ1-4 TRBV6-1 TRBD1 CASSPRTGGAPTNEKLFF TGTGCCAGCAGTCCCCGAACAGGGGGCGCCCCAACTAATGAAAAACTGTTTTTT
few TRBJ1-1 TRBV7-9 . CASSFSPPDTEAFF TGTGCCAGCAGCTTTTCACCCCCGGACACTGAAGCTTTCTTT
few TRBJ2-3 TRBV13 TRBD2 CASTLTSDPTGTQYF TGTGCCAGCACCTTGACTAGCGACCCGACGGGGACGCAGTATTTT
few TRBJ2-2 TRBV6-1 . CAQRGGGELFF TGTGCCCAAAGGGGGGGCGGGGAGCTGTTTTTT
many TRBJ2-1 TRBV6-1 . CASSGYRVRWEQFF TGTGCCAGCAGTGGCTACCGGGTTCGTTGGGAGCAGTTCTTC
few TRBJ2-2 TRBV24-1 . CATGTENGGELFF TGTGCCACCGGGACGGAAAATGGTGGGGAGCTGTTTTTT
. TRBJ2-6 TRBV25-1 . CASSEWGQGGANVLTF TGTGCCAGCAGTGAATGGGGGCAAGGTGGGGCCAACGTCCTGACTTTC
many TRBJ1-3 TRBV10-3 TRBD1 CAISEPGQAYSGNTIYF TGTGCCATCAGTGAGCCTGGACAGGCCTACTCTGGAAACACCATATATTTT
. TRBJ2-1 TRBV4-2 TRBD2 CASSQDPGLAGFSYNEQFF TGTGCCAGCAGCCAAGATCCTGGACTAGCGGGATTCTCCTACAATGAGCAGTTCTTC
many TRBJ2-3 TRBV5-1 . CASSSIAPLTDTQYF TGCGCCAGCAGCTCGATAGCACCTCTCACAGATACGCAGTATTTT
. TRBJ2-7 TRBV5-5 . CASSLKPTSYEQYF TGTGCCAGCAGCTTGAAGCCTACCTCCTACGAGCAGTACTTC
. TRBJ1-2 TRBV4-2 TRBD1 CASSHVTGTNFGGYGYTF TGTGCCAGCAGCCACGTGACAGGGACTAACTTCGGGGGCTATGGCTACACCTTC
many TRBJ2-2 TRBV4-1 . CASSQVPTANTGELFF TGCGCCAGCAGCCAAGTCCCGACAGCGAACACCGGGGAGCTGTTTTTT
few TRBJ2-3 TRBV11-2 TRBD2 CASSLMASGRMQYF TGTGCCAGCAGCTTAATGGCTAGCGGGAGGATGCAGTATTTT
few TRBJ1-6 TRBV3-1 TRBD1 CASSQDEGASPLHF TGTGCCAGCAGCCAAGATGAGGGGGCTTCACCCCTCCACTTT
. TRBJ1-4 TRBV5-1 TRBD1 CASSRMTGDEKLFF TGCGCCAGCAGCAGGATGACAGGGGATGAAAAACTGTTTTTT
few TRBJ2-2 TRBV10-3 . CAIRSLNTGELFF TGTGCCATCAGGTCCCTAAACACCGGGGAGCTGTTTTTT
. TRBJ1-1 TRBV5-6 TRBD1 CASSDFTQGEKAFF TGTGCCAGCAGCGACTTTACACAGGGGGAAAAAGCTTTCTTT
. TRBJ2-3 TRBV30 . CAWSEGSTDTQYF TGTGCCTGGAGTGAGGGAAGCACAGATACGCAGTATTTT
. TRBJ2-2 TRBV9 . CASSVGGRRTGELFF TGTGCCAGCAGCGTAGGTGGGAGGAGGACCGGGGAGCTGTTTTTT
few TRBJ2-1 TRBV7-6 TRBD2 CASSPHRLAGDEQFF TGTGCCAGCAGCCCCCACAGACTAGCTGGGGATGAGCAGTTCTTC
. TRBJ2-2 TRBV15 . CATSRGGLHSNTGELFF TGTGCCACCAGCAGAGGGGGCCTTCACTCGAACACCGGGGAGCTGTTTTTT
few TRBJ1-1 TRBV5-1 . CASSLARLENTEAFF TGCGCCAGCAGCTTGGCTCGGCTGGAGAACACTGAAGCTTTCTTT
many TRBJ1-1 TRBV7-9 . CASSSTTGSEAFF TGTGCCAGCAGCTCAACCACAGGATCAGAAGCTTTCTTT
. TRBJ2-3 TRBV6-5 . CASSSPPSRRKGATDTQYF TGTGCCAGCAGTTCCCCTCCTTCACGCCGGAAGGGAGCGACAGATACGCAGTATTTT
many TRBJ1-6 TRBV6-5 . CASSYGSSYNSPLHF TGCGCCAGCAGCTATGGAAGCTCCTATAATTCACCCCTCCACTTT
. TRBJ1-3 TRBV12-3/TRBV12-4 . CASSISNTGNTIYF TGTGCCAGCAGCATTAGTAATACTGGAAACACCATATATTTT
. TRBJ1-5 TRBV5-5 . CASSGQTYSNQPQHF TGTGCCAGCAGCGGACAGACCTATAGCAATCAGCCCCAGCATTTT
few TRBJ1-2 TRBV20-1 . CSAPRTMGYTF TGCAGTGCTCCCAGAACGATGGGGTACACCTTC
few TRBJ2-7 TRBV19 . CASSREGGYEQYF TGTGCCAGTAGCCGTGAGGGGGGCTACGAGCAGTACTTC
few TRBJ2-5 TRBV6-5 . CASSYSGGKIQETQYF TGTGCCAGCAGTTACTCGGGCGGGAAGATCCAAGAGACCCAGTACTTC
. TRBJ2-1 TRBV20-1 TRBD2 CSASGDGGRAIYNEQFF TGCAGTGCTAGTGGCGACGGTGGGAGGGCCATCTACAATGAGCAGTTCTTC
. TRBJ2-4 TRBV20-1 . CSARGAGVAKNIQYF TGCAGTGCTAGAGGGGCTGGGGTAGCCAAAAACATTCAGTACTTC
. TRBJ2-7 TRBV6-1 . CASSRRGGYEQYF TGTGCCAGCAGTCGCAGGGGGGGCTACGAGCAGTACTTC
. TRBJ1-2 TRBV12-3/TRBV12-4 TRBD1 CASSLFVGTGGANYGYTF TGTGCCAGCAGTTTATTCGTCGGGACAGGGGGAGCTAACTATGGCTACACCTTC
. TRBJ1-2 TRBV18 . CASSPAGETSSYTF TGTGCCAGCTCCCCCGCCGGCGAGACATCAAGCTACACCTTC
few TRBJ1-5 TRBV6-1 TRBD1 CASSRGTGKGQPQHF TGTGCCAGCAGCCGCGGGACAGGGAAAGGCCAGCCCCAGCATTTT